This T cell receptor (beta chain) was observed in a study of blood T cells in healthy people across ages. As to this clonotype: Its target is not known.

A second PCR of about 7 to 11 cycles used a sample-barcoded 5' primer and a J-beta primer mix. TCRdb redid the calling of the 5' RACE reads with MiXCR, one entry per CDR3 protein. The sample carries 550,000 to 650,000 distinct CDR3 sequences, roughly a quarter recorded once. V shed 0 bases and J shed 3 bases, with 13 bases lying between them. Germline CDR1 and CDR2: MGHRA and YSYEKL. The CDR3 consists of 16 residues. Study findings and constraints: As age increased, TCR beta diversity per million T cells fell in a roughly linear fashion.

These data also featured in a second study, about T cells of mothers and their children.

The gene calls are TRBV4-1 and TRBJ2-3; TRBD2 might be the D (7 bases). The receptor's source is a boy aged 2 to 9 in good health. Sequenced material: blood. The chain's CDR3 is CASSQDRGGLTDTQYF. CDR3 sequence (DNA): TGCGCCAGCAGCCAAGATAGGGGGGGCCTGACAGATACGCAGTATTTT.